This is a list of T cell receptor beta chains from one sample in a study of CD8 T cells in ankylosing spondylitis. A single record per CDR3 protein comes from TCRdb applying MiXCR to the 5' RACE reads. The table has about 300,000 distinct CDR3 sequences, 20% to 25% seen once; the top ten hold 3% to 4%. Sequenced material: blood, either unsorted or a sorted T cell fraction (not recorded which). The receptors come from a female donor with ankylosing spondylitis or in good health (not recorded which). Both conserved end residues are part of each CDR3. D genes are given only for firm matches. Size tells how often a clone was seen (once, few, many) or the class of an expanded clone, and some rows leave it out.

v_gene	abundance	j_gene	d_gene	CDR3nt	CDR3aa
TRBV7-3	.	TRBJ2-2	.	TGTGCCAGCAGCTTGGATGGGGCCGGCACCGGGGAGCTGTTTTTT	CASSLDGAGTGELFF
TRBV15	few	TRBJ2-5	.	TGTGCCACCGGCCAGGGGCCCGAGACCCAGTACTTC	CATGQGPETQYF
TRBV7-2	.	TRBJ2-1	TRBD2	TGTGCCAGCAGCGCGACTAGCTCGACGTATGAGCAGTTCTTC	CASSATSSTYEQFF
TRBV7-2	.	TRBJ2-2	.	TGTGCCAGCAGGCCCCGTAGTGACACCGGGGAGCTGTTTTTT	CASRPRSDTGELFF
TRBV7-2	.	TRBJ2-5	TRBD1	TGTGCCAGCAGCTCCCCCGGGACAGGGGGAGAGACCCAGTACTTC	CASSSPGTGGETQYF
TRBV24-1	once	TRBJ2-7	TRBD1	TGTGCCACCAGTGACCCAAGGAGACAGGGGTTCCACGAGCAGTACTTC	CATSDPRRQGFHEQYF
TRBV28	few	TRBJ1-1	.	TGTGCCAGCAAATCGGTGACCGAAGCTTTCTTT	CASKSVTEAFF
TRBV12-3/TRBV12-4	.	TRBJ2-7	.	TGTGCCAGCACTCTTGGGACGGGACAGCAGTACTTC	CASTLGTGQQYF
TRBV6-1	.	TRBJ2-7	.	TGTGCCAGCACTGGATGCTGGAAAAGGTCCCTCTACGAGCAGTACTTC	CASTGCWKRSLYEQYF
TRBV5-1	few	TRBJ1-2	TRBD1	TGCGCCAGCAGCTTGGGGGACAGGGGTAACTATGGCTACACCTTC	CASSLGDRGNYGYTF
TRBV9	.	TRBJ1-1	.	TGTGCCAGCAGCCCCATCCTCGGGGGCCGGTTTAGCGCTTTCTTT	CASSPILGGRFSAFF
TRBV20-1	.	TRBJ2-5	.	TGCAGTGCCCCCTTCGGCCAAGAGACCCAGTACTTC	CSAPFGQETQYF
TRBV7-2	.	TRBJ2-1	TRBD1	TGTGCCAGCAGCTTACCAGGGGGCGGGCCGCAGTTCTTC	CASSLPGGGPQFF
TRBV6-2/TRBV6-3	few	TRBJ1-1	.	TGTGCCAGCAGTTACGGACAAGTCCCTGAAGCTTTCTTT	CASSYGQVPEAFF
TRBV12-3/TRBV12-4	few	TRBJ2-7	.	TGTGCCAGCAGCCCCTCAGGACAGCCCTCTTACGAGCAGTACTTC	CASSPSGQPSYEQYF
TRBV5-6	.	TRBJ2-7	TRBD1	TGTGCCAGCAGCACTATTACAGGGGGCCCGAGCGAGCAGTACTTC	CASSTITGGPSEQYF
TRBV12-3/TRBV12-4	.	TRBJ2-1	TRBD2	TGTGCCAGCAGTTTAGCCCGGGAGGGCCAGACAGTATTC	CASSLAREGQTVF
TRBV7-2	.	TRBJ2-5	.	TGTGCCAGCAGCACCCCAGAGTTTCAAGAGACCCAGTACTTC	CASSTPEFQETQYF
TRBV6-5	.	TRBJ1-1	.	TGTGCCAGCATTAAAACAGGGTCATCTGAAGCTTTCTTT	CASIKTGSSEAFF
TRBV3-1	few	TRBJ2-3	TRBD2	TGTGCCAGCAGCCTTATCGGGAGGGAAACAGATACGCAGTATTTT	CASSLIGRETDTQYF
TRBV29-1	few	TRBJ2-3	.	TGCAGCGTAAAGCGGCCAGGCACAGATACGCAGTATTTT	CSVKRPGTDTQYF
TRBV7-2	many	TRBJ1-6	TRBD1	TGTGCCACCCACAGACAGGGTCGGAATTCACCCCTCCACTTT	CATHRQGRNSPLHF
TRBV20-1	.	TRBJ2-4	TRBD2	TGCAGTGCTAGTGGGGAGACTAGCGGAAAAAACATTCAGTACTTC	CSASGETSGKNIQYF
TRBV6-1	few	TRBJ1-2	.	TGTGCCAGCTCCAATCCAGCGCTCGGTGGTGCCTTC	CASSNPALGGAF
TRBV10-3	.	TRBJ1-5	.	TGTGCCATCAGTGTGGAGGGTAGGAGCAATCAGCCCCAGCATTTT	CAISVEGRSNQPQHF
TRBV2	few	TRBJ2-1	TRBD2	TGTGCCAGCAAAACACGAACTAGCGGGGGGACCTACAATGAGCAGTTCTTC	CASKTRTSGGTYNEQFF
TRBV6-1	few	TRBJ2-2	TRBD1	TGTGCCAGCAGGGGACAGGCGTGGGCCGGGGAGCTGTTTTTT	CASRGQAWAGELFF
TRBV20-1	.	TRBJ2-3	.	TGCAGTGCTAGTGTGTCCACAGATACGCAGTATTTT	CSASVSTDTQYF
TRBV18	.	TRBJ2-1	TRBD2	TGTGCCAGCTCACCAACTAGCGGGAGGGAAACGTTCTTC	CASSPTSGRETFF
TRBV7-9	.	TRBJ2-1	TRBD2	TGTGCCAGCAGCTTTAATCGTCTAGCGGGACCCTACAATGAGCAGTTCTTC	CASSFNRLAGPYNEQFF
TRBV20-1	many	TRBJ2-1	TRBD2	TGCAGTGCTGGTATAGCGGGAGACTACAATGAGCAGTTCTTC	CSAGIAGDYNEQFF
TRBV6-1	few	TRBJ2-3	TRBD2	TGTGCCAGCAGTCGGAATGATCCAAGCGGGACTAGCACAGATACGCAGTATTTT	CASSRNDPSGTSTDTQYF
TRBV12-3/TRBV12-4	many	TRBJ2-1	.	TGTGCCAGCACTGTCAAGACGAATGAGCAGTTCTTC	CASTVKTNEQFF
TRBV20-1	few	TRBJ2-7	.	TGCAGTGCTAGAGTTGAGGCTAGCTTCAACTACGAGCAGTACTTC	CSARVEASFNYEQYF
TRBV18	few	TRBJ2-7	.	TGTGCCAGCTCTCCGACCACCTACGAGCAGTACTTC	CASSPTTYEQYF
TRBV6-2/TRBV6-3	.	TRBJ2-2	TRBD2	TGTGCCAGCAGGGGGACTAGCGGGGCCAACACCGGGGAGCTGTTTTTT	CASRGTSGANTGELFF
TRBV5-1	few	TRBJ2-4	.	TGCGCCAGCAGTTGGGGGATAGCCAAAAACATTCAGTACTTC	CASSWGIAKNIQYF
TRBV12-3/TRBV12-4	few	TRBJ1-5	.	TGTGCCAGCAGACGTACCGGGAGTCAGCCCCAGCATTTT	CASRRTGSQPQHF
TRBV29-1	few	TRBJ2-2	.	TGCAGCGGACGGACGGCCACCGGGGAGCTGTTTTTT	CSGRTATGELFF
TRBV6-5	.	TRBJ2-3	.	TGTGCCAGCAGTTACTCGTCGGGGTCAGATACGCAGTATTTT	CASSYSSGSDTQYF
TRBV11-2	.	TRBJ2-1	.	TGTGCCAGCAGCTTAGAGATCCGGGGCCTTATTTTCAATGAGCAGTTCTTC	CASSLEIRGLIFNEQFF
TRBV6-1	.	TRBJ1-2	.	TGTGCCAGCAGGGGGGGCGGAGGCTATGGCTACACCTTC	CASRGGGGYGYTF
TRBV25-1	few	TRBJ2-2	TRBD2	TGTGCCAGCAGGACGGGACTAGCGGTCGAAGGGGAGCTGTTTTTT	CASRTGLAVEGELFF
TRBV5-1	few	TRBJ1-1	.	TGCGCCAGCAGCTTAGAGCCGTCCACTGAAGCTTTCTTT	CASSLEPSTEAFF
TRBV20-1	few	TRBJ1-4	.	TGCAGTGCTTCTCATCCCGCTGAAAAACTGTTTTTT	CSASHPAEKLFF
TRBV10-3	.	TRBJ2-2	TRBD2	TGTGCCATCAGTGACCCGCGGGGGGCGGAGAACACCGGGGAGCTGTTTTTT	CAISDPRGAENTGELFF
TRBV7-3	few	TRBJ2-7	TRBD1	TGTGCCAGCAGCCCAGATGGCCTGGACAGGGAGGTGCCCTACGAGCAGTACTTC	CASSPDGLDREVPYEQYF
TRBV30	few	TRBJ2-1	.	TGTGCCTGGAGTATTGGCCAAGAGCAGTTCTTC	CAWSIGQEQFF
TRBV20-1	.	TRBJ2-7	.	TGCAGTGCCCCCCCGGGCTGGCGAGGCTACGAGCAGTACTTC	CSAPPGWRGYEQYF
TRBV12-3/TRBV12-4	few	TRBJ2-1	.	TGTGCCAGCAGTCCGGCCCGACAGTTTCGTAATGAGCAGTTCTTC	CASSPARQFRNEQFF
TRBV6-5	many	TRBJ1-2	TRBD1	TGTGCCAGCGGGGGACAGGGCTATGGCTACACCTTC	CASGGQGYGYTF